These 17 T cell receptor beta chains originate from one sample sequenced in a study of blood T cells in healthy people across ages. Primers used in a second PCR of about 7 to 12 cycles were a sample-barcoded 5' primer and a J-beta primer mix. MiXCR, applied by TCRdb to the 5' RACE reads, yields one record per CDR3 protein. The table records more than 650,000 distinct CDR3 sequences, about 20% of them present only once. The sequenced sample consisted of blood. The receptors stem from a man between 65 and 79 years old in good health.

Only a few counts were recorded for this clonotype. This chain uses TRBV28 with TRBJ2-5; D is undetermined. The DNA end is a closer match to TRBJ2-7, so the J assignment may be wrong. The CDR3 runs to 11 residues. The germline gives CDR1 MDHEN, CDR2 SYDVKM. The CDR3 protein is CASGSGHEQYF. The CDR3 coding sequence is TGTGCCAGCGGGTCGGGTCACGAGCAGTACTTC.

This rearrangement joins TRBV29-1 to TRBJ2-4; D is possibly TRBD1 (6 bases). V was clipped by 7 bases and J by 1 base, with 11 bases between them. CDR1 and CDR2 from the germline V gene are SQVTM and ANQGSEA. The CDR3 has 13 amino acids. The CDR3 nucleotides read TGCAGCGGTTTCGACAGGGCCAAAAACATTCAGTACTTC. This codes for CSGFDRAKNIQYF.

The chain combines TRBV11-3 with TRBJ2-1; TRBD2 matches at 10 bases. The J segment lost 10 bases and the V segment lost 1 base, leaving 7 bases of the junction unmatched. CDR1 SGHNT and CDR2 YENEEA come from the germline V gene. The CDR3 totals 15 residues. The CDR3 nucleotides are TGTGCCAGCAGCTTAGGGCTAGCGGGAGTCTTAGAGCAGTTCTTC. It codes for CASSLGLAGVLEQFF.

This clonotype was seen a handful of times. CDR3 amino acids: CASSLGGVSSYNEQFF. The CDR3 bases are TGCGCCAGCAGCTTGGGAGGGGTAAGCTCCTACAATGAGCAGTTCTTC. The J gene is TRBJ2-1, the V gene TRBV5-1; perhaps D is TRBD1 or TRBD2 (5 bases each). CDR1 is SGHRS, CDR2 YFSETQ, per germline. CDR3 length: 16 residues. The V end was cut by 0 bases, the J end by 0 bases, with 10 bases between.

This clonotype came up a few times. CDR3 in DNA: TGTGCCAGCGGACTTAACAGGGGAGAGACCCAGTACTTC. Protein: CASGLNRGETQYF. V and J are TRBV2 and TRBJ2-5, with 7 nucleotides matching TRBD1. The CDR3 spans 13 residues. Germline CDR1 reads SNHLY; CDR2 reads FYNNEI. V gave up 8 bases and J gave up 4 bases; unmatched junction bases: 7.

This clonotype appeared once. The chain couples TRBV5-6 to TRBJ1-3; D is possibly TRBD1 (5 bases). In germline, CDR1 is SGHDT, CDR2 YYEEEE. Trimming stripped 2 bases from V and 5 bases from J, with 14 bases between. This CDR3 region has 15 residues. The CDR3 protein is CASSLNRQSRNTIYF. For the CDR3, the DNA is TGTGCCAGCAGCTTAAACCGACAGTCGCGAAACACCATATATTTT.

This clonotype was counted many times. The chain uses TRBV10-3 and TRBJ1-6; 7 positions agree with TRBD1. V lost 5 bases and J lost 7; bases outside the gene matches: 5. The CDR3 covers 14 residues. CDR1 and CDR2 from the germline V gene are ENHRY and SYGVKD. The CDR3 DNA follows: TGTGCCATCAGTAGCACAGGGGCCAATTCACCCCTCCACTTT. Translating it yields CAISSTGANSPLHF.

This chain uses TRBV5-1 with TRBJ1-1; D is perhaps TRBD1 (6 bases). Trimming took 4 bases from V and 4 from J, leaving 11 bases between them. This CDR3 contains 13 residues. Per germline, CDR1 SGHRS and CDR2 YFSETQ. The CDR3: CASSTPGVTEAFF. Here the CDR3 DNA reads TGCGCCAGCAGCACCCCAGGGGTCACTGAAGCTTTCTTT.

This clonotype occurred a few times. The J gene is TRBJ2-5, the V gene TRBV12-3 or TRBV12-4; 10 bases are shared with TRBD2. TRBJ2-1 explains the end of the DNA better; the J call may be wrong. This CDR3 comprises 15 residues. The CDR3 bases are TGTGCCAGCACCAGGGGACTAGCGAAGGGTGGTGAGCAGTTCTTC. Amino acid sequence: CASTRGLAKGGEQFF.

In this sample, this clonotype turned up a few times. The rearrangement joins TRBV7-9 to TRBJ1-4, with 7 bases aligning to TRBD1. Germline V gene data show CDR1 as SEHNR and CDR2 as FQNEAQ (reference sequence). The CDR3 runs 14 residues. Germline trimming cut 4 bases from V and 8 bases from J; bases unmatched to any gene: 7. The CDR3 DNA reads TGTGCCAGCAGCTATCCGGGACAGAGGGAAAAACTGTTTTTT. It codes for CASSYPGQREKLFF.

In the case of this clonotype: Being one base from a much bigger clone, this may be a read error. The chain joins TRBV7-9 to TRBJ2-1; a weak D match, TRBD2 (5 bases). Trimming pared 6 bases from V and 0 bases from J, leaving 12 bases between. This CDR3 region has 15 residues. The germline CDR1 and CDR2 sequences are SEHNR and FQNEAQ (reference sequence). As DNA, the CDR3 is TGTGCCAGCAGTTTTAGCGAGAGCTCCTACAATGAGCAGTTCTTC. The encoded protein is CASSFSESSYNEQFF. Full variable domain (outside the CDR3, taken from reference TRBV7-9 and TRBJ2-1): DTGVSQNPRHKITKRGQNVTFRCDPISEHNRLYWYRQTLGQGPEFLTYFQNEAQLEKSRLLSDRFSAERPKGSFSTLEIQRTEQGDSAMYLCASSFSESSYNEQFFGPGTRLTVL.

The genes are TRBV29-1 and TRBJ2-1; D uncertain. Germline V CDR1 and CDR2: SQVTM, ANQGSEA. Deletions cut 8 bases from V and 3 bases from J, with 17 bases between. CDR3 length equals 14 residues. CDR3 sequence (DNA): TGCAGCACGAAAACAGACCTGGACTACAATGAGCAGTTCTTC. Its protein is CSTKTDLDYNEQFF.

This chain uses TRBV28 with TRBJ1-1; D is ambiguous. V shed 3 bases and J shed 1 base, with 9 bases lying between them. Germline lookup yields CDR1 MDHEN and CDR2 SYDVKM. The CDR3 extends over 14 amino acids. The CDR3 DNA follows: TGTGCCAGCAGTTTCGGTCTGTCGAACACTGAAGCTTTCTTT. Its protein product is CASSFGLSNTEAFF.

This sequence joins TRBV7-2 and TRBJ1-4; the D is unclear. In germline, CDR1 is SGHTA, CDR2 FQGNSA. With 3 bases removed from V and 7 bases from J, the gap between germline ends came to 12 bases. The CDR3 has 14 residues. Here the CDR3 DNA reads TGTGCCAGCAGCTTCGACACGCTCGGTGAAAAACTGTTTTTT. It specifies CASSFDTLGEKLFF.

The gene calls are TRBV5-1 and TRBJ1-3; 8 bases fit TRBD1. Trimming took 5 bases from V and 0 from J; bases not matched to a gene: 7. The CDR3 spans 16 residues. CDR1 SGHRS and CDR2 YFSETQ come from the germline V gene. CDR3 bases: TGCGCCAGCAGGGACGGGACAGGCGGCTCTGGAAACACCATATATTTT. This gives the protein CASRDGTGGSGNTIYF.

This clonotype showed up just a few times. CDR3 bases: TGTGCCAGCAGCTTGGAAATCCTGCCTTTTAACCACGATGAGCAGTTCTTC. Translated, it gives CASSLEILPFNHDEQFF. The chain is built from TRBV5-6 and TRBJ2-1, with D hard to call. Germline V gene lookup returns CDR1 SGHDT and CDR2 YYEEEE. V lost 0 bases, J lost 8 bases, and 21 bases lay in between. The CDR3 runs 17 residues.

Only a few counts were recorded for this clonotype. The gene calls are TRBV6-2 or TRBV6-3 and TRBJ2-5; 9 nucleotides line up with TRBD1. The J call may be in error: the DNA end matches TRBJ2-7 better. CDR3 length equals 14 residues. Germline CDR1 reads MNHEY; CDR2 reads SVGEGT. CDR3: CAGRETGGTNEQYV. The CDR3 bases are TGTGCCGGCAGAGAGACAGGGGGGACAAACGAGCAGTACGTC.